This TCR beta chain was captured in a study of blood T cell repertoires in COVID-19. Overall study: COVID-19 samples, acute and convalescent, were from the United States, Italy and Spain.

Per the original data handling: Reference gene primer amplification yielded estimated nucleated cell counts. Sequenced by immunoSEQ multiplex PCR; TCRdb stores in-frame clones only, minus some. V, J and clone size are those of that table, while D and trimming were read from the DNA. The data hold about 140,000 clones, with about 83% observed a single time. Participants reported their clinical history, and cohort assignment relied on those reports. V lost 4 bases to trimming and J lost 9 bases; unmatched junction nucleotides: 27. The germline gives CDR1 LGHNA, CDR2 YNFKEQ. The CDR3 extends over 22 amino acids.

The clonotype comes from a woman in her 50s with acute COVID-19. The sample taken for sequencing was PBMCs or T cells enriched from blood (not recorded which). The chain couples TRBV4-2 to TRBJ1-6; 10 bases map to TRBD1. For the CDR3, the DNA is TGTGCCAGCAGCCCTCTTCCAGTACCCGGGACAGGGGATAAAAGGACTTCTTCACCCCTCCACTTT. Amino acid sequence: CASSPLPVPGTGDKRTSSPLHF.